One sample yielded the 8 T cell receptor beta chains listed below, sequenced in a study of blood T cells in healthy people across ages. The use of a sample-barcoded 5' primer and a J-beta primer mix characterized a second PCR of about 6 to 12 cycles. A single record per CDR3 protein comes from TCRdb applying MiXCR to the 5' RACE reads. The profile covers about 1,800,000 distinct CDR3 sequences, with approximately 28% appearing a single time and about 8% taken by the ten largest. Sequencing used blood. All receptors derive from a woman aged 25-40 years in good health.

In this sample, this clonotype turned up a few times. The genes are TRBV7-6 and TRBJ2-7, with D unresolved. There are 14 residues in the CDR3. Trimming left V 1 base short and J 5 bases short, with 12 bases between. Looked up from germline, CDR1 is SGHVS and CDR2 is FNYEAQ. For the CDR3, the DNA is TGTGCCAGCAGCTTAGAAATCTCGTCCCACGAGCAGTACTTC. Protein: CASSLEISSHEQYF.

CDR3 sequence: CASSQLALRGEQYF. The CDR3 DNA reads TGCGCCAGCAGCCAACTAGCCCTTCGGGGGGAGCAGTACTTC. V is TRBV5-1 and J is TRBJ2-7; weak D call: TRBD2 (6 bases). V lost 4 bases and J 7 bases, leaving 18 bases between the germline ends. This CDR3 is 14 amino acids long. CDR1 is SGHRS and CDR2 is YFSETQ in the germline V gene.

This clonotype was seen a few times. The V and J genes are TRBV5-1 and TRBJ2-7, with TRBD2 identical over 7 bases. In germline, CDR1 is SGHRS, CDR2 YFSETQ. The CDR3 sequence is 16 residues long. J was trimmed by 3 bases and V by 3 bases; bases with no gene match: 12. Here the CDR3 reads CASSWSRGGGFYEQYF. DNA for the CDR3: TGCGCCAGCAGCTGGAGTAGGGGCGGGGGATTCTACGAGCAGTACTTC.

This clonotype was seen a few times. The chain employs TRBV20-1 and TRBJ1-1; D unresolved. Germline assignment: CDR1 DFQATT and CDR2 SNEGSKA (reference sequence). The CDR3 sequence is 13 residues long. Trimming pared 6 bases from V and 2 bases from J, leaving 13 bases between. The CDR3 spells CSADPRVNTEAFF. The DNA for the CDR3 is TGCAGTGCCGACCCGAGGGTTAACACTGAAGCTTTCTTT.

This clonotype was counted a few times. V gene TRBV29-1 combines with J gene TRBJ1-1; no clear D. Germline V gene data show CDR1 as SQVTM and CDR2 as ANQGSEA. This CDR3 contains 13 residues. V was shortened by 5 bases and J by 0 bases, with 10 bases between the two germline ends. The CDR3 DNA sequence: TGCAGCGTTTGTAGGAAGTTGAACACTGAAGCTTTCTTT. Translated, it gives CSVCRKLNTEAFF.

The rearrangement links TRBV5-1 to TRBJ2-1, with TRBD2 identical over 8 bases. Germline CDR1 reads SGHRS; CDR2 reads YFSETQ. The CDR3 is 14 amino acids. Trimming removed 4 bases from V and 7 bases from J; junction bases left unmatched: 7. CDR3 region: CASSANIAGNEQFF. Written as DNA, the CDR3 is TGCGCCAGCAGCGCGAACATAGCGGGAAATGAGCAGTTCTTC.

This clonotype was counted many times. The chain recombines TRBV12-3 or TRBV12-4 with TRBJ2-5; D tentatively fits TRBD1 or TRBD2 (7 bases each). CDR3 size: 13 residues. The V end was cut by 8 bases, the J end by 5 bases, with 15 bases between. In nucleotides, the CDR3 is TGTGCCAGCGGTTACAGGGGAGGGGAGACCCAGTACTTC. It encodes CASGYRGGETQYF.

The chain combines TRBV7-6 with TRBJ1-6; 7 bases line up with TRBD1. There are 15 residues in the CDR3. Germline V lookup: CDR1 SGHVS, CDR2 FNYEAQ. The V gene end was trimmed by 5 bases and the J gene end by 8 bases; junction bases not matched to a gene: 9. CDR3 amino acids: CASSPRRGTDSPLHF. The CDR3 DNA reads as TGTGCCAGCAGCCCCCGTCGTGGGACAGATTCACCCCTCCACTTT.